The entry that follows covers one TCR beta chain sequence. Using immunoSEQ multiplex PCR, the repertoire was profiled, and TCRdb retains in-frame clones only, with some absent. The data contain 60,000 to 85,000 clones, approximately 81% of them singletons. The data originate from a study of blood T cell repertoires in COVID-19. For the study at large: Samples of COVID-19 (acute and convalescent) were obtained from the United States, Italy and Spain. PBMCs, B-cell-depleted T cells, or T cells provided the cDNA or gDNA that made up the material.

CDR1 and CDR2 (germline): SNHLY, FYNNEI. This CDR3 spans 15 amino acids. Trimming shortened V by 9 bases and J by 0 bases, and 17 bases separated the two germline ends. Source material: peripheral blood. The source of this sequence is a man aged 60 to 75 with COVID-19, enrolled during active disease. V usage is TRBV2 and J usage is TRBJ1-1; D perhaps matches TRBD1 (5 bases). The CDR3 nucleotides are TGTGCCAGTTCTCTTCTGGGGGGAATGAACACTGAAGCTTTCTTT. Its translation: CASSLLGGMNTEAFF.